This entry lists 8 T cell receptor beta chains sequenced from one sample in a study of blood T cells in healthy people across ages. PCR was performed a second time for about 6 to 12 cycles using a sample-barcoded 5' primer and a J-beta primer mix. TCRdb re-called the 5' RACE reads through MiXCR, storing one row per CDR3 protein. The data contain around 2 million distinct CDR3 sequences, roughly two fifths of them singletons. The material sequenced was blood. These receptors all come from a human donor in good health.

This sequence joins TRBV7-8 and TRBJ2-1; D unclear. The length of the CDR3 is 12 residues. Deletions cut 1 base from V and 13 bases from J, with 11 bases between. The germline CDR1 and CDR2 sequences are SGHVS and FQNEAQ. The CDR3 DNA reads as TGTGCCAGCAGCTTAGTGTCTGCGACCCAGTTCTTC. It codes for CASSLVSATQFF. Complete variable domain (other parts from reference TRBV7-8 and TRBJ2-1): GAGVSQSPRYKVAKRGQDVALRCDPISGHVSLFWYQQALGQGPEFLTYFQNEAQLDKSGLPSDRFFAERPEGSVSTLKIQRTQQEDSAVYLCASSLVSATQFFGPGTRLTVL.

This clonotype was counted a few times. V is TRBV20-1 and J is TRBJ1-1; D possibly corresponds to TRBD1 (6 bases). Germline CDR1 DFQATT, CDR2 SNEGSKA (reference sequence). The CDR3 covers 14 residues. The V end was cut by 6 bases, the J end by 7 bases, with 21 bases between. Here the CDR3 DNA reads TGCAGTGCCACCCCGGACAGCCGTGTGGGTGAAGCTTTCTTT. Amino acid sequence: CSATPDSRVGEAFF.

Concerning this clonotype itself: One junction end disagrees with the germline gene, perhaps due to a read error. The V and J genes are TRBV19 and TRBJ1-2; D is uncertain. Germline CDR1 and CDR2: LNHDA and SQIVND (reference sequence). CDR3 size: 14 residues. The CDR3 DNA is TGTGCCAGTAGTCTACGGGCCGAAAACTATGGCTACATCTTC. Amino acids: CASSLRAENYGYIF.

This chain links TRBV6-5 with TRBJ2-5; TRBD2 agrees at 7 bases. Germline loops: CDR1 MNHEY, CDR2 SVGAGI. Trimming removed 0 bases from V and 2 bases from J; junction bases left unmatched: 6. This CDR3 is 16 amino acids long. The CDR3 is CASSYSGASGQETQYF. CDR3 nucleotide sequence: TGTGCCAGCAGTTACTCCGGGGCTAGCGGACAAGAGACCCAGTACTTC.

As DNA, the CDR3 is TGTGCCAGGAGGCTTCCTTGGGAGGTCAAGAACACTGAAGCTTTCTTT. The encoded protein is CARRLPWEVKNTEAFF. V is TRBV21-1 and J is TRBJ1-1. TRBV21-1 is classified as a pseudogene. This CDR3 comprises 16 residues.

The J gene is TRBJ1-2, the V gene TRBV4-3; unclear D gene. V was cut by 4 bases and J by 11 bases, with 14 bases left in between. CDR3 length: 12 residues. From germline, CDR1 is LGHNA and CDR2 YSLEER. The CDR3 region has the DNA TGCGCCAGCAGCCGAATTGGCGGAGAATACACCTTC. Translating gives CASSRIGGEYTF.

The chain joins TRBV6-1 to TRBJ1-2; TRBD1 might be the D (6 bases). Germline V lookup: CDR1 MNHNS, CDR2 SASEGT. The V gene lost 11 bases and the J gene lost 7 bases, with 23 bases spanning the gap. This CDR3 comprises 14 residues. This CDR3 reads CAGQGVGGIFGYTF. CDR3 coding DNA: TGTGCCGGGCAAGGGGTGGGGGGCATCTTTGGCTACACCTTC.

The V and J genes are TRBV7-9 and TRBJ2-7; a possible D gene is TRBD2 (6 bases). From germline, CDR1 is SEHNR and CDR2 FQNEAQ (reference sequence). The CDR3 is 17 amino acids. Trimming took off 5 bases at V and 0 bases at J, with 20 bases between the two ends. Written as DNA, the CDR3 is TGTGCCAGCAGCCCCTCGCCCGGGGGTTTAAGCTCCTACGAGCAGTACTTC. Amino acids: CASSPSPGGLSSYEQYF. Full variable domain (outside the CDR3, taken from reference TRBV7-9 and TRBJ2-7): DTGVSQNPRHKITKRGQNVTFRCDPISEHNRLYWYRQTLGQGPEFLTYFQNEAQLEKSRLLSDRFSAERPKGSFSTLEIQRTEQGDSAMYLCASSPSPGGLSSYEQYFGPGTRLTVT.